This T cell receptor (beta chain) was recovered during a study of blood T cell repertoires in COVID-19. As for the study in general: Samples came from the United States, Italy and Spain, spanning acute and convalescent COVID-19. T cells, B-cell-depleted T cells, or PBMCs provided the cDNA or gDNA that served as material.

Trimming cost V 4 bases and J 4 bases; bases outside gene matches: 7. In germline, CDR1 is SGHDT, CDR2 YYEEEE. The CDR3 runs 15 residues. Authors' processing steps: The assay estimated nucleated cells by amplifying reference gene primers. The method was immunoSEQ multiplex PCR; TCRdb's version includes in-frame clones alone and lacks a portion of them. D and trimming were read from the DNA, whereas the V and J calls and clone size are those reported in that table. Of about 120,000 clones listed, 85% were seen once; the top ten hold around an eighth. This clonotype was obtained from a human donor in a cohort sampled during active COVID-19. This sequence joins TRBV5-6 and TRBJ1-2; 10 bases line up with TRBD1. The source material was peripheral blood. The CDR3 loop is CASSHGTGDSYGYTF. The CDR3 coding sequence is TGTGCCAGCAGCCACGGGACAGGGGATAGCTATGGCTACACCTTC.